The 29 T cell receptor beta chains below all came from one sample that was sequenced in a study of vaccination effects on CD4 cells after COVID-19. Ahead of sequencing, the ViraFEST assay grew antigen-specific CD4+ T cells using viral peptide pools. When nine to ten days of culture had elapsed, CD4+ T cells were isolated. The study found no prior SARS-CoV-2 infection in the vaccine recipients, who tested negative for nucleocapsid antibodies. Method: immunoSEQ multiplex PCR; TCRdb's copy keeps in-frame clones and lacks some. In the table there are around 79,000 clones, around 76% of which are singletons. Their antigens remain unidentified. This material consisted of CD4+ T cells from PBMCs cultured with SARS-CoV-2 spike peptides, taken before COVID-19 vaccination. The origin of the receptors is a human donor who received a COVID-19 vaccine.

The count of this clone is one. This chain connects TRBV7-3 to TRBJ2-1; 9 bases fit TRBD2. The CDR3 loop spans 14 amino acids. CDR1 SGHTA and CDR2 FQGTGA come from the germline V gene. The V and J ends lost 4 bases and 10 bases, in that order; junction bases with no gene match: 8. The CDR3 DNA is TGTGCCAGCAGCTCTGCGGGGGGGGACGGGGAGCAGTTCTTC. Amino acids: CASSSAGGDGEQFF.

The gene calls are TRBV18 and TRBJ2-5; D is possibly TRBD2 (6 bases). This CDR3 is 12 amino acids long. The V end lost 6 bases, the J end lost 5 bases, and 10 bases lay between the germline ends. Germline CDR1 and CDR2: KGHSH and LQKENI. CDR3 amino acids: CASSMGRETQYF. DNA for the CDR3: TGTGCCAGCTCTATGGGGAGGGAGACCCAGTACTTC.

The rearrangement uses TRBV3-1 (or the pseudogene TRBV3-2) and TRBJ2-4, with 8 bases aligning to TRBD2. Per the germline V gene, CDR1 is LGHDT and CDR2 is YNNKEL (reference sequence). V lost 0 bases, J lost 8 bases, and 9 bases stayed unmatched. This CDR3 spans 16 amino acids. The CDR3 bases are TGTGCCAGCAGCCAAGATTATCGGGGGGGGCTGGACATTCAGTACTTC. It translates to CASSQDYRGGLDIQYF.

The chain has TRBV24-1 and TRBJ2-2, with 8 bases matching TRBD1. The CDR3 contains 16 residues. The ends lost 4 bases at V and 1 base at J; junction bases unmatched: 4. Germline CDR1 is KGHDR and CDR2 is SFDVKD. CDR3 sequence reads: CATSDPGTGNTGELFF. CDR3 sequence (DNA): TGTGCCACCAGTGACCCCGGGACAGGGAACACCGGGGAGCTGTTTTTT.

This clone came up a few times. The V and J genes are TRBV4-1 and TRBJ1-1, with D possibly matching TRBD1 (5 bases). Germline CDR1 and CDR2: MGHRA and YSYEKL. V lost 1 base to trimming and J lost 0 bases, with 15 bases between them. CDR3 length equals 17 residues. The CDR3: CASSQGLLGRLNTEAFF. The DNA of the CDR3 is TGCGCCAGCAGCCAAGGACTTCTGGGACGGTTGAACACTGAAGCTTTCTTT.

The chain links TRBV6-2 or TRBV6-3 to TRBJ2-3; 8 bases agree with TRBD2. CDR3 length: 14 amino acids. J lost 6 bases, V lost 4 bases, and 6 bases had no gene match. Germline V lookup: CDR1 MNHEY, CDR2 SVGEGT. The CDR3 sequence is CASSWYSGVDTQYF. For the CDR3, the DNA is TGTGCCAGCAGTTGGTATAGCGGGGTCGATACGCAGTATTTT.

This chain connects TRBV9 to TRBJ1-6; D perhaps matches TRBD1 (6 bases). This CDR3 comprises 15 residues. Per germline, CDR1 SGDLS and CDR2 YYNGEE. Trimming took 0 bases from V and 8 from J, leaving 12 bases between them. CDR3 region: CASSVDRTEDSPLHF. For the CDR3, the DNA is TGTGCCAGCAGCGTAGACAGGACAGAGGATTCACCCCTCCACTTT.

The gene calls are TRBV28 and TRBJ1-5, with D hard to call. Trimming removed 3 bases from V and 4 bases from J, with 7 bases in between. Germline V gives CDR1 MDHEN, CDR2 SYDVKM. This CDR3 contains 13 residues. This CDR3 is CASSFQRNQPQHF. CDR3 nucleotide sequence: TGTGCCAGCAGTTTTCAGCGTAATCAGCCCCAGCATTTT. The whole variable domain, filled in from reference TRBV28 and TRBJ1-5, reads DVKVTQSSRYLVKRTGEKVFLECVQDMDHENMFWYRQDPGLGLRLIYFSYDVKMKEKGDIPEGYSVSREKKERFSLILESASTNQTSMYLCASSFQRNQPQHFGDGTRLSIL.

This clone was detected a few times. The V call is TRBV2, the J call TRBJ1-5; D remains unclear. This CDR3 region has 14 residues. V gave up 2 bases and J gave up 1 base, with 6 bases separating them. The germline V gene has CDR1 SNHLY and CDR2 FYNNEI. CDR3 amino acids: CASSESLSNQPQHF. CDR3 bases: TGTGCCAGCAGTGAATCGCTGAGCAATCAGCCCCAGCATTTT.

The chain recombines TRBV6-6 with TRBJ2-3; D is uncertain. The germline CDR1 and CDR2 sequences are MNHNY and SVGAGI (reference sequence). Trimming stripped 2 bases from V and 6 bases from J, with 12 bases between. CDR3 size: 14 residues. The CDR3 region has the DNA TGTGCCAGCAGTTACACCAGGCCCTGGGATACGCAGTATTTT. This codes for CASSYTRPWDTQYF.

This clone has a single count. The CDR3, as DNA: TGTGCCAGCAGTCCAACGACAGACGGCAATCAGCCCCAGCATTTT. It is translated as CASSPTTDGNQPQHF. The rearrangement uses TRBV2 and TRBJ1-5, with a possible D match to TRBD1 (5 bases). CDR1 is SNHLY, CDR2 FYNNEI, per germline. V gave up 5 bases and J gave up 2 bases, with 13 bases separating them. The CDR3 is 15 amino acids.

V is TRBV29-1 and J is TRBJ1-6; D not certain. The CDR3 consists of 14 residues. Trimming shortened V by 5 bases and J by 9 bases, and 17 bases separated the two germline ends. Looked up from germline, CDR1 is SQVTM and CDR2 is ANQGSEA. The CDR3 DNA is TGCAGCGTTCGCGAAGGTTCTTGGGGTTCACCCCTCCACTTT. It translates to CSVREGSWGSPLHF.

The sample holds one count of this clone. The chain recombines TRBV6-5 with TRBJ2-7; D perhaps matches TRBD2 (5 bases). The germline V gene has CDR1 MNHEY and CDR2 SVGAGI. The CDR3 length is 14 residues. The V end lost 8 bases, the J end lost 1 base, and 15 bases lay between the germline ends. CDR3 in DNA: TGTGCCAGCCGCACTACGAGGGCGTCCTACGAGCAGTACGTC. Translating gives CASRTTRASYEQYV.

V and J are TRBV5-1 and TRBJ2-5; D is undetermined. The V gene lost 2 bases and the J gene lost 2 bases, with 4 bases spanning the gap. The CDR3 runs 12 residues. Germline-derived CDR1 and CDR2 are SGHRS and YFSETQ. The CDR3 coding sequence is TGCGCCAGCAGCTTCCAACAAGAGACCCAGTACTTC. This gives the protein CASSFQQETQYF.

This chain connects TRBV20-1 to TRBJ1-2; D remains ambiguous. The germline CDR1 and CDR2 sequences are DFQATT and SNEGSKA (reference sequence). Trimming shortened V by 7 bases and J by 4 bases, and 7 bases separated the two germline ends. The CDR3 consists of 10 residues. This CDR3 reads CSVAVYGYTF. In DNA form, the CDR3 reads TGCAGTGTTGCAGTCTATGGCTACACCTTC.

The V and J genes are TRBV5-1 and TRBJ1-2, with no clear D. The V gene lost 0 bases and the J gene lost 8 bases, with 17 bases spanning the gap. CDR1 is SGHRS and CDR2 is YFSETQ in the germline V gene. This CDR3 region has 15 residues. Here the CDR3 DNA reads TGCGCCAGCAGCTTGGCCGTGTCAGGCCGCTACGGCTACACCTTC. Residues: CASSLAVSGRYGYTF.

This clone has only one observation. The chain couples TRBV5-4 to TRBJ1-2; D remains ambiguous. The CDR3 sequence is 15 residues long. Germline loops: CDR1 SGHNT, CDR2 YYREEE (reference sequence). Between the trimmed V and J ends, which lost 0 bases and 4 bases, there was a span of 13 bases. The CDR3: CASSLVPDQSYGYTF. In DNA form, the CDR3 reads TGTGCCAGCAGCTTGGTCCCAGACCAAAGCTATGGCTACACCTTC.

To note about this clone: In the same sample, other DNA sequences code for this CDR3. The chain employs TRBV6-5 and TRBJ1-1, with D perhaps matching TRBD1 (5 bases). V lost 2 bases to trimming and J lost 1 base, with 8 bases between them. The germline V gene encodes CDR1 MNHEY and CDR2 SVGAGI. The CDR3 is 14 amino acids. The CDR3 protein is CASSYGTGNTEAFF. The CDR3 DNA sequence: TGTGCCAGCAGTTACGGGACGGGGAACACTGAAGCTTTCTTT.

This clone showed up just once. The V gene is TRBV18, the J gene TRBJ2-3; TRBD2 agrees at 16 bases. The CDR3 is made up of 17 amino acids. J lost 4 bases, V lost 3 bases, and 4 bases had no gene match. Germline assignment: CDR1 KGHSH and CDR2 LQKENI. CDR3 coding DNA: TGTGCCAGCTCACCCCCGGGACTAGCGGGGGGGGCAGATACGCAGTATTTT. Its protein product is CASSPPGLAGGADTQYF.

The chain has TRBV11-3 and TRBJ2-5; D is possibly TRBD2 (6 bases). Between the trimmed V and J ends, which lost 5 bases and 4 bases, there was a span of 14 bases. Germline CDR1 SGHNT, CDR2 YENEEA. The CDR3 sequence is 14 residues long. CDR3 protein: CASSPGGGGETQYF. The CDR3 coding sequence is TGTGCCAGCAGCCCCGGGGGTGGAGGAGAGACCCAGTACTTC. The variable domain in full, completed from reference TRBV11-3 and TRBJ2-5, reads EAGVVQSPRYKIIEKKQPVAFWCNPISGHNTLYWYLQNLGQGPELLIRYENEEAVDDSQLPKDRFSAERLKGVDSTLKIQPAELGDSAVYLCASSPGGGGETQYFGPGTRLLVL.

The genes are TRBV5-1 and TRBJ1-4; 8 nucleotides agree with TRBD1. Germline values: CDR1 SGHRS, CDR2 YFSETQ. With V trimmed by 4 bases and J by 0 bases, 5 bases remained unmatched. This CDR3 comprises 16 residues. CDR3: CASSIGTGPTNEKLFF. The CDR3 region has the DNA TGCGCCAGCAGCATCGGGACAGGACCAACTAATGAAAAACTGTTTTTT.

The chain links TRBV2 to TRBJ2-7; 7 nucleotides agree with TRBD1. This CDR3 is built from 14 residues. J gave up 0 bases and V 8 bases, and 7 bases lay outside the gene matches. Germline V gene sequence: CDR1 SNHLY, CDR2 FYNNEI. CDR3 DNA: TGTGCCAGCTTAGAACAGGGGAGCTCCTACGAGCAGTACGTC. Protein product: CASLEQGSSYEQYV.

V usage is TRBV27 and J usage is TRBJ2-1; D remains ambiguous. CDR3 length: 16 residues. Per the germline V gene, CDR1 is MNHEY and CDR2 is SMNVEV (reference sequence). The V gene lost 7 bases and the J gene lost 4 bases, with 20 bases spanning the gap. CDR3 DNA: TGTGCCAGCACCCGCACCGGTGATGAGGATTACAATGAGCAGTTCTTC. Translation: CASTRTGDEDYNEQFF.

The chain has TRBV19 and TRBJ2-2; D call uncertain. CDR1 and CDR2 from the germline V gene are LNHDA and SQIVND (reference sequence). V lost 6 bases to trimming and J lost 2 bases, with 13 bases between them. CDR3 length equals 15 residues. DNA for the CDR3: TGTGCCAGTAGGCTGGGTGCGGCAAACACCGGGGAGCTGTTTTTT. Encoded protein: CASRLGAANTGELFF.

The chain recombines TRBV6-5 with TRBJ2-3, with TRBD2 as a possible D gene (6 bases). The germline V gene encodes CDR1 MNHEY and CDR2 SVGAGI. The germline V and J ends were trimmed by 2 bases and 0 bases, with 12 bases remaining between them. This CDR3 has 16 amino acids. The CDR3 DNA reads TGTGCCAGCAGTTACGGGACTGAACCTAGCACAGATACGCAGTATTTT. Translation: CASSYGTEPSTDTQYF.

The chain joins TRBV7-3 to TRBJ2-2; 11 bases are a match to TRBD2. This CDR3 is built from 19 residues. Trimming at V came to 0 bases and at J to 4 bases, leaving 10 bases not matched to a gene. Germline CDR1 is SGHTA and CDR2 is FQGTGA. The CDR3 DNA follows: TGTGCCAGCAGCTTAACGGCCCCTAGCGGGGGGATTGTCACCGGGGAGCTGTTTTTT. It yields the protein CASSLTAPSGGIVTGELFF.

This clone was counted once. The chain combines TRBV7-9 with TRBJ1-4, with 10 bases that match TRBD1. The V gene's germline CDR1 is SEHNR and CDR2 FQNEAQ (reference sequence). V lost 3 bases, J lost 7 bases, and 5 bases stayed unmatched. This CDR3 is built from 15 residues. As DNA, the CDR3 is TGTGCCAGCAGCTTCGGGACAGGGGAGAGTGAAAAACTGTTTTTT. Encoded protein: CASSFGTGESEKLFF. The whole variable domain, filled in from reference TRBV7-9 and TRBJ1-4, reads DTGVSQNPRHKITKRGQNVTFRCDPISEHNRLYWYRQTLGQGPEFLTYFQNEAQLEKSRLLSDRFSAERPKGSFSTLEIQRTEQGDSAMYLCASSFGTGESEKLFFGSGTQLSVL.

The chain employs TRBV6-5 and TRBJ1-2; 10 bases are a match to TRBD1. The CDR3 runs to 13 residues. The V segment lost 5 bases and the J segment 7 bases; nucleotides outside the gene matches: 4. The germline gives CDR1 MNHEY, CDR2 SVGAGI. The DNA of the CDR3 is TGTGCCAGCAGTCGACAGGGGGCGAGTGGCTACACCTTC. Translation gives CASSRQGASGYTF.

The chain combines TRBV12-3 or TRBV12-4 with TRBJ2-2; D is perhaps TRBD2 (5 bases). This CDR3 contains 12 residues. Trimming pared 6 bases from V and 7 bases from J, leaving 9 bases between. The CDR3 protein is CASRSGYGELFF. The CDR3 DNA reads TGTGCCAGCAGGAGCGGATACGGGGAGCTGTTTTTT.